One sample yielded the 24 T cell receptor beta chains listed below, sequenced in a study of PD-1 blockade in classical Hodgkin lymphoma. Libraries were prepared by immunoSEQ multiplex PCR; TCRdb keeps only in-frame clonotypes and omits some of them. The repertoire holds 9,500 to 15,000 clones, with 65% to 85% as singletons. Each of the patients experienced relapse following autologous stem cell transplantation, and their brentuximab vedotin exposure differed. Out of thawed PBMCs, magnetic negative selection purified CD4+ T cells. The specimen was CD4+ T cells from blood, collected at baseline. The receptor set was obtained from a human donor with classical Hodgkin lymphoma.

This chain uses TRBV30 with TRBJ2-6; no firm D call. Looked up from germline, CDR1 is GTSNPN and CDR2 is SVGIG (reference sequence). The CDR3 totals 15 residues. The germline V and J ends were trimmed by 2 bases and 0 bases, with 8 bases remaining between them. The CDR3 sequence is CAWSSNPSGANVLTF. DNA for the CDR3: TGTGCCTGGAGTTCAAACCCCTCTGGGGCCAACGTCCTGACTTTC.

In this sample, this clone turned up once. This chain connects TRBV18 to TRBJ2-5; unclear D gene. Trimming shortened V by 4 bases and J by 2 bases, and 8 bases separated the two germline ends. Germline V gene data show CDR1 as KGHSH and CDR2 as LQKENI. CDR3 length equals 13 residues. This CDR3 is CASSLEAQETQYF. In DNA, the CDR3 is TGTGCCAGCTCACTTGAGGCTCAAGAGACCCAGTACTTC. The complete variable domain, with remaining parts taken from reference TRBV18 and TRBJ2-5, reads NAGVMQNPRHLVRRRGQEARLRCSPMKGHSHVYWYRQLPEEGLKFMVYLQKENIIDESGMPKERFSAEFPKEGPSILRIQQVVRGDSAAYFCASSLEAQETQYFGPGTRLLVL.

The CDR3 protein is CASSSLTGRYEQYF. The CDR3, as DNA: TGTGCCAGCAGCTCGCTGACAGGGAGGTACGAGCAGTACTTC. The chain carries TRBV7-9 and TRBJ2-7, with D perhaps matching TRBD1 (7 bases). In germline, CDR1 is SEHNR, CDR2 FQNEAQ (reference sequence). The CDR3 totals 14 residues. Trimming took 4 bases from V and 4 from J, leaving 14 bases between them.

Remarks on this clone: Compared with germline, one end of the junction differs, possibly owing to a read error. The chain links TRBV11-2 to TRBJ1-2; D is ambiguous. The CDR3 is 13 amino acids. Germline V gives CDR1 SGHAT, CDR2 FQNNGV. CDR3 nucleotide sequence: TGTGCCAGCAGCTTAGAGGCCGAAGAGCTGGCAATTTTC. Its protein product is CASSLEAEELAIF.

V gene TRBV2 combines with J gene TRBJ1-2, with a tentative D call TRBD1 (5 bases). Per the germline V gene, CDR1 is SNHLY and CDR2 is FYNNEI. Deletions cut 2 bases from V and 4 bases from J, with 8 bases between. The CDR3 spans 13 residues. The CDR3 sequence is CASSEIGTYGYTF. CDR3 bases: TGTGCCAGCAGTGAAATAGGGACCTATGGCTACACCTTC.

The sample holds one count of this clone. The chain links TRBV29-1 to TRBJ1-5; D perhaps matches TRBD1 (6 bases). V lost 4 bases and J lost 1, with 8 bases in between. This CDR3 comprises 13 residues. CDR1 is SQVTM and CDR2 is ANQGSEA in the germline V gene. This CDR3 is CSVVQGSNQPQHF. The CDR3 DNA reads TGCAGCGTTGTACAGGGAAGCAATCAGCCCCAGCATTTT.

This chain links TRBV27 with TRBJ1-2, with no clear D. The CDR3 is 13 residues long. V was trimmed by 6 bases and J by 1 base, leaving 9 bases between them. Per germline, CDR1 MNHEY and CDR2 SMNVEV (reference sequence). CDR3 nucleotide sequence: TGTGCCAGCAGGCGCGCAAGTAACTATGGCTACACCTTC. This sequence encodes CASRRASNYGYTF.

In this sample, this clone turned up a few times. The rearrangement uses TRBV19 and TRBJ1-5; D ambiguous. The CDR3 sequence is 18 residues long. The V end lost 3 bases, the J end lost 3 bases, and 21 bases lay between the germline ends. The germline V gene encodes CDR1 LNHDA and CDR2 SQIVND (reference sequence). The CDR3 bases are TGTGCCAGTAGTATGACGAGTCTTCGGGGTTCGGTCAATCAGCCCCAGCATTTT. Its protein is CASSMTSLRGSVNQPQHF.

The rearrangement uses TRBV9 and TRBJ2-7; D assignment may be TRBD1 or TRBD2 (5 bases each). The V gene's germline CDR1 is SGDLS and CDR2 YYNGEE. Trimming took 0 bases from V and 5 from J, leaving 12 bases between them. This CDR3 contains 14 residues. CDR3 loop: CASSVGLGTDEQYF. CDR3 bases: TGTGCCAGCAGCGTAGGCCTAGGGACCGACGAGCAGTACTTC.

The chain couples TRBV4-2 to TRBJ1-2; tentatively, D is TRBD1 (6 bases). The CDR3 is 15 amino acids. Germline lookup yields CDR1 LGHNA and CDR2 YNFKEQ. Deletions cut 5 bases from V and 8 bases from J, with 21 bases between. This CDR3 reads CASSLALGGAKGYTF. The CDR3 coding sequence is TGTGCCAGCAGCTTGGCCCTTGGGGGGGCGAAGGGCTACACCTTC.

CDR3 sequence (DNA): TGTGCCAGCAGTGAACTTGGTCTGGGAGCGGGGGTGGTCGAGACCCAGTACTTC. Translation: CASSELGLGAGVVETQYF. V usage is TRBV6-1 and J usage is TRBJ2-5; TRBD2 matches at 8 bases. V trimming: 2 bases; J trimming: 5 bases; junction bases outside the gene matches: 16. There are 18 residues in the CDR3. In germline, CDR1 is MNHNS, CDR2 SASEGT.

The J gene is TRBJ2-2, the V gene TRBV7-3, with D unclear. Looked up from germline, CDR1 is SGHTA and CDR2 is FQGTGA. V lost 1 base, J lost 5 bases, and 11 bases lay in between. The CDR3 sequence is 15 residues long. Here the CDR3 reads CASSLKAGVTGELFF. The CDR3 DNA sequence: TGTGCCAGCAGCTTAAAGGCAGGCGTAACCGGGGAGCTGTTTTTT.

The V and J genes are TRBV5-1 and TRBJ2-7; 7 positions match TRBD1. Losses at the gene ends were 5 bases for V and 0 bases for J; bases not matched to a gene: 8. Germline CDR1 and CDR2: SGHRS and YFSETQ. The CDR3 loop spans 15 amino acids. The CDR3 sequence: CASSRDSISSYEQYF. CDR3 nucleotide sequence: TGCGCCAGCAGTCGGGACAGCATCAGCTCCTACGAGCAGTACTTC.

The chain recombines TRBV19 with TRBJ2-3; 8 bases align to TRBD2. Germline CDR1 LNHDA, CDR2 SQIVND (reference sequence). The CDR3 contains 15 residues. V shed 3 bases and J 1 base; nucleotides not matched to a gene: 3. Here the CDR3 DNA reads TGTGCCAGTAGTATGGCCGGGGGGGGCACAGATACGCAGTATTTT. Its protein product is CASSMAGGGTDTQYF.

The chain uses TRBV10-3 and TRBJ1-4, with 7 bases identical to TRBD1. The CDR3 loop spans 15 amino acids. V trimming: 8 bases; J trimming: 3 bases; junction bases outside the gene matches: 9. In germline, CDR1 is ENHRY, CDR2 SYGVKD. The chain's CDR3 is CAIASAGGANEKLFF. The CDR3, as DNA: TGTGCCATCGCCTCGGCAGGGGGGGCTAATGAAAAACTGTTTTTT.

The CDR3, as DNA: TGTGCCAGCTCACCACCGGGCAGGGCTGAGACCCAGTACTTC. Translation gives CASSPPGRAETQYF. The chain uses TRBV18 and TRBJ2-5, with D perhaps TRBD1 (5 bases). V gave up 0 bases and J gave up 5 bases, with 10 bases separating them. This CDR3 comprises 14 residues. Germline CDR1 is KGHSH and CDR2 is LQKENI.

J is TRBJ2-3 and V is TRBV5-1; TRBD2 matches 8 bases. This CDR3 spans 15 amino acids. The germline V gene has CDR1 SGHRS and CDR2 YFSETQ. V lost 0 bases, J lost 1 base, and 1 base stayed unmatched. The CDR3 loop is CASSLDGGGTDTQYF. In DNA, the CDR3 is TGCGCCAGCAGCTTGGACGGGGGGGGCACAGATACGCAGTATTTT.

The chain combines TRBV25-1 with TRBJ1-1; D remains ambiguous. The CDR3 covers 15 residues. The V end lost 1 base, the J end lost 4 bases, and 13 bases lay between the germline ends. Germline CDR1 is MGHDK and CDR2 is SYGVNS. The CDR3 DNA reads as TGTGCCAGCAGTGAATTTGTGGTGGGAGGCACTGAAGCTTTCTTT. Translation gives CASSEFVVGGTEAFF. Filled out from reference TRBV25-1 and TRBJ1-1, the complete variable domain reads EADIYQTPRYLVIGTGKKITLECSQTMGHDKMYWYQQDPGMELHLIHYSYGVNSTEKGDLSSESTVSRIRTEHFPLTLESARPSHTSQYLCASSEFVVGGTEAFFGQGTRLTVV.

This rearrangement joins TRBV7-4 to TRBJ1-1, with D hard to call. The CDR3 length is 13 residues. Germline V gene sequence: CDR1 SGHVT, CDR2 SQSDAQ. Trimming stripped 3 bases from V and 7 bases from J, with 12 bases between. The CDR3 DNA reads TGTGCCAGCAGCTTGCCAGGAGCCATTGAAGCTTTCTTT. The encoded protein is CASSLPGAIEAFF.

CDR3 protein: CASSHRLGRNTEAFF. The CDR3 DNA follows: TGTGCCAGCAGCCACAGGCTCGGGAGGAACACTGAAGCTTTCTTT. This chain joins TRBV7-8 and TRBJ1-1; TRBD1 might be the D (5 bases). The length of the CDR3 is 15 residues. CDR1 is SGHVS and CDR2 is FQNEAQ in the germline V gene. Trimming removed 5 bases from V and 1 base from J, with 14 bases in between. Full variable domain (remainder filled in from reference TRBV7-8 and TRBJ1-1): GAGVSQSPRYKVAKRGQDVALRCDPISGHVSLFWYQQALGQGPEFLTYFQNEAQLDKSGLPSDRFFAERPEGSVSTLKIQRTQQEDSAVYLCASSHRLGRNTEAFFGQGTRLTVV.

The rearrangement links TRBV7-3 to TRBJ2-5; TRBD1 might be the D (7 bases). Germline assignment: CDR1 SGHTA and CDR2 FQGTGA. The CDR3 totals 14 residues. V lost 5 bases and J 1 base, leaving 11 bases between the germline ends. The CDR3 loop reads CASSPGGPQETQYF. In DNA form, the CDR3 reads TGTGCCAGCAGCCCAGGGGGGCCCCAAGAGACCCAGTACTTC.

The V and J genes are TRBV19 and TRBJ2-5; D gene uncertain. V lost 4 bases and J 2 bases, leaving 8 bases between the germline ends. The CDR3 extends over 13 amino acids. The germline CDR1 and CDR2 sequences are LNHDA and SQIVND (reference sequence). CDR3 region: CASSTQVQETQYF. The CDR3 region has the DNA TGTGCCAGTAGTACCCAGGTACAAGAGACCCAGTACTTC.

CDR3 region: CASSKTGTPSYEQYF. As DNA, the CDR3 is TGTGCCAGCAGCAAGACAGGGACCCCCTCCTACGAGCAGTACTTC. The chain links TRBV7-2 to TRBJ2-7, with 7 bases that match TRBD1. CDR1 and CDR2 (germline): SGHTA, FQGNSA. The CDR3 extends over 15 amino acids. Trimming removed 5 bases from V and 0 bases from J; junction bases left unmatched: 7.

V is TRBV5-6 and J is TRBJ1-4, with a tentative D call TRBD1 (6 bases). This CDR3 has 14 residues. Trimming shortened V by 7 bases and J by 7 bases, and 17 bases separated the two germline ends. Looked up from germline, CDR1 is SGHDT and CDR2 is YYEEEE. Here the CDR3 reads CASATGAPGEKLFF. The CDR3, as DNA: TGTGCCAGCGCGACGGGGGCGCCGGGTGAAAAACTGTTTTTT.